A single sample gave rise to the 9 T cell receptor beta chains below, sequenced in a study of shared clonotypes between healthy human individuals (TCRdb year 2020). The library came from the immunoSEQ multiplex PCR assay. TCRdb provides this immuneACCESS table in a form limited to in-frame rearrangements. Some clones are lacking; in checked studies, under half of them reflect an unresolved V gene, and why the rest are absent is not known. The sample yields roughly 400,000 clones; about 96% were counted once. The ten largest clones take up 0.32% of the sample. The specimen was memory CD8+ T cells sorted from blood. Interpreted using the paper, the cell subset or site label stands for: CD45RO+ cells pooled with CCR7-negative TemRA cells. These receptors originate from a man aged 25-40 years in good health.

The chain has TRBV2 and TRBJ2-1; D is uncertain. The germline V gene has CDR1 SNHLY and CDR2 FYNNEI. CDR3 length: 12 residues. The V end was cut by 4 bases, the J end by 3 bases, with 4 bases between. This CDR3 is CASSVSYNEQFF. CDR3 coding DNA: TGTGCCAGCAGTGTTAGCTACAATGAGCAGTTCTTC.

This clone was detected only once. The gene calls are TRBV5-1 and TRBJ2-5; D possibly corresponds to TRBD1 (5 bases). The germline V gene has CDR1 SGHRS and CDR2 YFSETQ. The CDR3 consists of 13 residues. Trimming cost V 4 bases and J 1 base, with 8 bases left between them. The CDR3: CASSHDSQETQYF. CDR3 DNA sequence: TGCGCCAGCAGCCATGACAGCCAAGAGACCCAGTACTTC.

The chain combines TRBV28 with TRBJ1-1; D is unclear. Between the trimmed V and J ends, which lost 2 bases and 9 bases, there was a span of 7 bases. This CDR3 contains 11 residues. CDR1 is MDHEN, CDR2 SYDVKM, per germline. Written as DNA, the CDR3 is TGTGCCAGCAGTTTAGGCGGGCAAGCTTTCTTT. Residues: CASSLGGQAFF.

This chain connects TRBV29-1 to TRBJ2-7, with TRBD1 as a possible D gene (6 bases). The CDR3 spans 12 residues. Trimming removed 7 bases at V and 3 bases at J, with 13 bases between. CDR1 SQVTM and CDR2 ANQGSEA come from the germline V gene. The CDR3 region has the DNA TGCAGCGCTGCTCTAGGGGGCTACGAGCAGTACTTC. Its protein is CSAALGGYEQYF.

The rearrangement joins TRBV27 to TRBJ1-5, with unresolved D. The CDR3 covers 14 residues. V lost 3 bases and J 8 bases, leaving 14 bases between the germline ends. In germline, CDR1 is MNHEY, CDR2 SMNVEV (reference sequence). For the CDR3, the DNA is TGTGCCAGCAGTTTGACGGCAGGCTGGGAGCCCCAGCATTTT. Amino acid sequence: CASSLTAGWEPQHF.

CDR3 DNA: TGTGCCAGCAGTGAGTTTGAGGGTACCTTGGACCGTGAGGGTGGAAACACCATATATTTT. Amino acids: CASSEFEGTLDREGGNTIYF. The chain employs TRBV2 and TRBJ1-3; D remains unclear. The V end was cut by 3 bases, the J end by 3 bases, with 27 bases between. This CDR3 has 20 residues. Germline CDR1 SNHLY, CDR2 FYNNEI. The variable domain in full, with the rest retrieved from reference TRBV2 and TRBJ1-3, is EPEVTQTPSHQVTQMGQEVILRCVPISNHLYFYWYRQILGQKVEFLVSFYNNEISEKSEIFDDQFSVERPDGSNFTLKIRSTKLEDSAMYFCASSEFEGTLDREGGNTIYFGEGSWLTVV.

This rearrangement joins TRBV7-6 to TRBJ2-2; 8 bases are shared with TRBD2. The CDR3 has 16 amino acids. With V trimmed by 5 bases and J by 8 bases, 13 bases remained unmatched. CDR1 is SGHVS and CDR2 is FNYEAQ in the germline V gene. CDR3 sequence: CASSPNREGLLGELFF. CDR3 nucleotides: TGTGCCAGCAGCCCTAACCGGGAGGGACTACTTGGGGAGCTGTTTTTT.

Here the CDR3 DNA reads TGTGCCAGCAGCCCGCGATGGGGGGACACTGAAGCTTTCTTT. Translating it yields CASSPRWGDTEAFF. This chain links TRBV9 with TRBJ1-1; TRBD1 might be the D (5 bases). This CDR3 is 14 amino acids long. Trimming removed 4 bases at V and 3 bases at J, with 13 bases between. Germline V gene sequence: CDR1 SGDLS, CDR2 YYNGEE.

This chain links TRBV11-3 with TRBJ2-2; possible D gene TRBD2, 7 bases. CDR3 length: 16 amino acids. Trimming took off 5 bases at V and 1 base at J, with 14 bases between the two ends. From germline, CDR1 is SGHNT and CDR2 YENEEA. CDR3 sequence reads: CASSPGGRRNTGELFF. In DNA, the CDR3 is TGTGCCAGCAGCCCCGGGGGGCGGAGGAACACCGGGGAGCTGTTTTTT.